This TCR beta chain is from a study of blood T cell repertoires in COVID-19. At the level of the study: Acute and convalescent COVID-19 samples came from the United States, Italy and Spain.

Cohort 3 donors were reported recovered after two negative PCRs, clearance, or symptom resolution. Germline loops: CDR1 LGHNA, CDR2 YSLEER. CDR3 length: 16 amino acids. After removal of 2 bases from V and 7 bases from J, the junction contained 9 bases not matched to a gene. Original handling: From reference gene primer amplification, estimates of nucleated cell counts were derived. Sequencing used immunoSEQ multiplex PCR; TCRdb keeps in-frame clones, though not all of them. V and J calls and clone size follow that table, whereas D and trimming were derived from the DNA. Altogether roughly 250,000 clones are present, roughly 86% being singletons, with the ten largest covering 1.5% to 2%.

The sequencing sample was made of PBMCs or T cells enriched from blood (not recorded which). This clonotype was obtained from a woman aged 45-65 years who had recovered from COVID-19. V and J are TRBV4-3 and TRBJ2-1; 9 nucleotides agree with TRBD2. The CDR3 DNA sequence: TGCGCCAGCAGCCAAAGTGGTAGCGGGAGCGGGAATGAGCAGTTCTTC. The encoded protein is CASSQSGSGSGNEQFF.